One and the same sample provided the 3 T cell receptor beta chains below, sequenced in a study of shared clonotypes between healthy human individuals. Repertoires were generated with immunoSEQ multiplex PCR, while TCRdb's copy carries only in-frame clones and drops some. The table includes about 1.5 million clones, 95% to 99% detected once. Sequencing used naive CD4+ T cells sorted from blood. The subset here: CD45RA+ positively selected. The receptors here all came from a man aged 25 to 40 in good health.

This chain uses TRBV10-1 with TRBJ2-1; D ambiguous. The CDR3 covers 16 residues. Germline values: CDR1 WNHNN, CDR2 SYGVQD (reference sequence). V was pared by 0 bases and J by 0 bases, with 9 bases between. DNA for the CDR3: TGCGCCAGCAGTGAGTCGACGGGTAGCTCCTACAATGAGCAGTTCTTC. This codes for CASSESTGSSYNEQFF.

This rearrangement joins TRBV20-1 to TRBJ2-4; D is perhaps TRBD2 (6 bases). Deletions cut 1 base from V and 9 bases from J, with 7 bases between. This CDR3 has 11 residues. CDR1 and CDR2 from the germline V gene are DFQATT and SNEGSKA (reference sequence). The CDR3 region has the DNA TGCAGTGCTAGAGGGGGGGTCATTCAGTACTTC. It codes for CSARGGVIQYF.

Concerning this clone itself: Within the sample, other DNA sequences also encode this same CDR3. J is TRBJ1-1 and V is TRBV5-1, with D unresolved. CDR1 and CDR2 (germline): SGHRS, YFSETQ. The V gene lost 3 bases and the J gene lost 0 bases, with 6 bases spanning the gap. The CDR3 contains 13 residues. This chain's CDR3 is CASSSSMNTEAFF. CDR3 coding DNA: TGCGCCAGCAGCTCATCCATGAACACTGAAGCTTTCTTT.